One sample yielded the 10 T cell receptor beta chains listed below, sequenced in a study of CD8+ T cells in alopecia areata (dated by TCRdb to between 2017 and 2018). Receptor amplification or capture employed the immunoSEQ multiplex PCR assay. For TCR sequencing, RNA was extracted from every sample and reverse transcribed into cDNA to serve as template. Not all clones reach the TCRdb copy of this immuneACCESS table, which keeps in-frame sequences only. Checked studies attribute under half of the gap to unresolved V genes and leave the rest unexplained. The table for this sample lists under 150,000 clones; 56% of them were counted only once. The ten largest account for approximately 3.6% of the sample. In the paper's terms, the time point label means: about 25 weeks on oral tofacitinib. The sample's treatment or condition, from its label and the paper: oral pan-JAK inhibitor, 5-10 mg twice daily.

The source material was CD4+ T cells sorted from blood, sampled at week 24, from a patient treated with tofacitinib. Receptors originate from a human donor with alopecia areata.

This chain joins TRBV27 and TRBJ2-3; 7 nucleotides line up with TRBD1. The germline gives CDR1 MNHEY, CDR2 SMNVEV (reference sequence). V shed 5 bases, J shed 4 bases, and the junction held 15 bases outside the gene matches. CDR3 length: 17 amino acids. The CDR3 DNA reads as TGTGCCAGCAGTCCACCTAGACAGGGCAGTGGCGCAGATACGCAGTATTTT. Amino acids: CASSPPRQGSGADTQYF.

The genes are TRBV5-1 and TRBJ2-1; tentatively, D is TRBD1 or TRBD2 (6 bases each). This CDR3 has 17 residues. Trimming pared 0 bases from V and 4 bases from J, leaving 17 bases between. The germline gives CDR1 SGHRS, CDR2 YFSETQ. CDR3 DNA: TGCGCCAGCAGCTTGGCCTCTTCCGGGGGCCAATACAATGAGCAGTTCTTC. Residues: CASSLASSGGQYNEQFF.

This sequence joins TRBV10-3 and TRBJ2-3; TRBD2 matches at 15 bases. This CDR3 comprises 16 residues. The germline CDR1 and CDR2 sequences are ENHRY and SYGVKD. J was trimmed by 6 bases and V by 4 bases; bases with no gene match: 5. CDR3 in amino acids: CAISGTSGGAWDTQYF. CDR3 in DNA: TGTGCCATCAGTGGGACTAGCGGGGGGGCCTGGGATACGCAGTATTTT.

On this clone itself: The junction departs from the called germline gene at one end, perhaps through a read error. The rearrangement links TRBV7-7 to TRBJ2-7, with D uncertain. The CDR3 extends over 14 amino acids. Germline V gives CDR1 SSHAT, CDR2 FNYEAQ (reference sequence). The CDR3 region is CASSLADGPYEQYF. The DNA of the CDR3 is TGTGCTAGCAGCTTAGCCGACGGGCCTTACGAGCAGTACTTC.

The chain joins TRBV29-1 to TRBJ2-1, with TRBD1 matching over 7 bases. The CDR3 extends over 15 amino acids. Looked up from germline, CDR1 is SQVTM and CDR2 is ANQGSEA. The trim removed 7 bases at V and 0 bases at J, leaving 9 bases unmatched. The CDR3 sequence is CSAEGQPSSYNEQFF. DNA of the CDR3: TGCAGCGCCGAGGGACAGCCAAGCTCCTACAATGAGCAGTTCTTC.

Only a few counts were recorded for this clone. The CDR3 is CASSIILLTGAGNSPLHF. CDR3 sequence (DNA): TGTGCCAGCAGCATTATTCTACTGACAGGGGCTGGGAATTCACCCCTCCACTTT. This chain connects TRBV7-8 to TRBJ1-6; 8 nucleotides line up with TRBD1. Germline V lookup: CDR1 SGHVS, CDR2 FQNEAQ. The CDR3 loop spans 18 amino acids. Trimming removed 5 bases from V and 7 bases from J; junction bases left unmatched: 16.

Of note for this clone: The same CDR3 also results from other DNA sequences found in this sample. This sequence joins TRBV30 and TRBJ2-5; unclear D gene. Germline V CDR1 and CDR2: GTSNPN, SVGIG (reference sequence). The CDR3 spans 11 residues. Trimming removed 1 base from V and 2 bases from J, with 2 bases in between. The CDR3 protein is CAWSAQETQYF. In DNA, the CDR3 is TGTGCCTGGAGTGCACAAGAGACCCAGTACTTC. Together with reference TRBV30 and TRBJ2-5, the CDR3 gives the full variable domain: SQTIHQWPATLVQPVGSPLSLECTVEGTSNPNLYWYRQAAGRGLQLLFYSVGIGQISSEVPQNLSASRPQDRQFILSSKKLLLSDSGFYLCAWSAQETQYFGPGTRLLVL.

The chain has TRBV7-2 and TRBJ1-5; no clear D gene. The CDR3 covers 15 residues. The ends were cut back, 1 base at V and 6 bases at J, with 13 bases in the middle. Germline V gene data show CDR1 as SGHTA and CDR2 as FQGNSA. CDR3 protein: CASSLEVGYSQPQHF. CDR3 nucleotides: TGTGCCAGCAGCTTAGAGGTAGGGTACAGTCAGCCCCAGCATTTT.

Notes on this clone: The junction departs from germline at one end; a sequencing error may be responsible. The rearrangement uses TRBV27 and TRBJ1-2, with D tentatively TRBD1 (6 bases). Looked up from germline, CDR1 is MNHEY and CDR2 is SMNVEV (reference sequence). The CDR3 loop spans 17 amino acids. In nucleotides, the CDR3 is TGTGCCAGCAGTTCAAGGGCAGGGGACCCGCTTAACCATGGCTACACCTTC. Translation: CASSSRAGDPLNHGYTF.

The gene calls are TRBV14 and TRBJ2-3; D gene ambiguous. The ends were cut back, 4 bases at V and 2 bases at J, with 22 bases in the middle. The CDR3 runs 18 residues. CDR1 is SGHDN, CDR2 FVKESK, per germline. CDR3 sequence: CASSPDFWTENPTDTQYF. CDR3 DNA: TGTGCCAGCAGCCCAGATTTTTGGACGGAGAACCCCACAGATACGCAGTATTTT.